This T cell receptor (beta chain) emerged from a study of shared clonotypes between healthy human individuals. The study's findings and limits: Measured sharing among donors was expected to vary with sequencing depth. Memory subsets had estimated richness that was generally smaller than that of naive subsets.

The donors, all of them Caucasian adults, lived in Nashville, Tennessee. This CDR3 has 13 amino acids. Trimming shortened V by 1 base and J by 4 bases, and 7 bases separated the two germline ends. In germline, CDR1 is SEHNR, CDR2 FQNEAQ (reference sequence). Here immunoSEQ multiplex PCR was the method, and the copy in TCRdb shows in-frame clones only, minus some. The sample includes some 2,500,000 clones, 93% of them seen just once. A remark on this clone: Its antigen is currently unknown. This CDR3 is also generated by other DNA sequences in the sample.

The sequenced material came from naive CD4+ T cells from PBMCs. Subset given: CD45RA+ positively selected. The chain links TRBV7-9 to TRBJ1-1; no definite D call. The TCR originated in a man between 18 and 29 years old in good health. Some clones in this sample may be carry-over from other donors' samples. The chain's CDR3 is CASSLVEGTEAFF. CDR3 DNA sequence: TGTGCCAGCAGCTTAGTGGAGGGCACTGAAGCTTTCTTT.